This T cell receptor (beta chain) was sequenced for a study of OX40 agonist ivuxolimab in advanced cancers. Germline V gives CDR1 MDHEN, CDR2 SYDVKM. CDR3 size: 13 residues. V lost 10 bases and J 3 bases, leaving 13 bases between the germline ends. Measured with immunoSEQ multiplex PCR; TCRdb has only the in-frame clones, and not every one. The repertoire holds 55,000 to 90,000 clones, with 86% as singletons. The material sequenced was CD4+ or CD8+ T cells sorted from blood, taken in a trial of the OX40 agonist ivuxolimab. The TCR sequence derives from an adult with an advanced solid tumor such as melanoma, head and neck, liver or kidney cancer. This chain uses TRBV28 with TRBJ1-5; possibly TRBD1 for D (5 bases). CDR3 sequence (DNA): TGTGCCACCGACCGGGGCCTCAATCAGCCCCAGCATTTT. It is translated as CATDRGLNQPQHF.